The clone carrying this TCR beta chain was counted once. Its antigen is unidentified. The data derive from a study of shared clonotypes between healthy human individuals. The CDR3 runs to 15 residues. V was pared by 3 bases and J by 2 bases, with 14 bases between. Germline V gene sequence: CDR1 SNHLY, CDR2 FYNNEI. The method was immunoSEQ multiplex PCR; TCRdb's version includes in-frame clones alone and lacks a portion of them. The sample lists 700,000 or so clones; less than 80% were seen once. Regarding the study as a whole: Though the depth was large, rarefaction showed that sorted-subset sequencing was incomplete.

The sample taken for sequencing was memory CD4+ T cells sorted from blood. As to subset: CD45RA-negative fraction. The chain employs TRBV2 and TRBJ2-7; D gene ambiguous. The source of this sequence is a woman aged 30 to 39 in good health. The CDR3 region has the DNA TGTGCCAGCAGTGAGTTAGGGTTCCAAACCTACGAGCAGTACTTC. It translates to CASSELGFQTYEQYF. Full variable domain (remainder filled in from reference TRBV2 and TRBJ2-7): EPEVTQTPSHQVTQMGQEVILRCVPISNHLYFYWYRQILGQKVEFLVSFYNNEISEKSEIFDDQFSVERPDGSNFTLKIRSTKLEDSAMYFCASSELGFQTYEQYFGPGTRLTVT.